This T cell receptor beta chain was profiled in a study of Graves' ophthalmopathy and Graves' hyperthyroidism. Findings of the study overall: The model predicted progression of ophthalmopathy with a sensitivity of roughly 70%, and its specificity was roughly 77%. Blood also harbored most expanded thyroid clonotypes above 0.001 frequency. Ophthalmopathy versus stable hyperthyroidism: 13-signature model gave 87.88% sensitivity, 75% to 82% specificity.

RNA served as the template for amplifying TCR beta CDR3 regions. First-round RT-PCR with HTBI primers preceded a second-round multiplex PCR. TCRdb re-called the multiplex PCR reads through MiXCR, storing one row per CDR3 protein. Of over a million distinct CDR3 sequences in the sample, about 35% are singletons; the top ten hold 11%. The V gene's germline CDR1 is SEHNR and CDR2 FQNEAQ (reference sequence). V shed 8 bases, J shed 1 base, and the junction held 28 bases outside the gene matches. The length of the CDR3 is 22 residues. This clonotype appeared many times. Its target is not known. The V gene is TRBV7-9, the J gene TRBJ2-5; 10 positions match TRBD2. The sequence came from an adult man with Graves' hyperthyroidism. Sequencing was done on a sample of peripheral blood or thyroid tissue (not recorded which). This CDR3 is CASSKPLNPPPLAGRTQETQYF. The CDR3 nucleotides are TGTGCCAGCTCCAAACCGCTTAATCCCCCCCCACTAGCGGGGAGGACCCAAGAGACCCAGTACTTC.